Below, 11 T cell receptor beta chains from the same sample are listed, as sequenced in a study of blood T cell repertoires in COVID-19. Produced via immunoSEQ multiplex PCR; TCRdb's table is partial and in-frame only. The sample has approximately 210,000 clones; around 90% are singletons. Material for sequencing was peripheral blood. Source of these receptors: a man in his 70s with acute or convalescent COVID-19.

This chain joins TRBV9 and TRBJ2-2; D is unresolved. This CDR3 is built from 15 residues. Germline lookup yields CDR1 SGDLS and CDR2 YYNGEE. V gave up 3 bases and J gave up 6 bases, with 15 bases separating them. The CDR3 is CASSASPSSPGELFF. CDR3 nucleotide sequence: TGTGCCAGCAGCGCTTCCCCTTCCAGTCCCGGGGAGCTGTTTTTT.

The sample holds a few counts of this clone. The chain has TRBV6-5 and TRBJ2-2; D perhaps matches TRBD1 (6 bases). Germline V gives CDR1 MNHEY, CDR2 SVGAGI. V shed 5 bases and J shed 2 bases, with 12 bases lying between them. CDR3 length: 15 amino acids. As DNA, the CDR3 is TGTGCCAGCAGTCCCCCGGGGACAAACACCGGGGAGCTGTTTTTT. Protein sequence: CASSPPGTNTGELFF.

The chain is built from TRBV5-5 and TRBJ2-7, with a possible D match to TRBD1 (6 bases). V lost 4 bases to trimming and J lost 4 bases, with 12 bases between them. The length of the CDR3 is 13 residues. The germline V gene has CDR1 SGHKS and CDR2 YYEKEE (reference sequence). DNA of the CDR3: TGTGCCAGCAGCCAACAGGGCGGATACGAGCAGTACTTC. The encoded protein is CASSQQGGYEQYF.

The V gene is TRBV12-3 or TRBV12-4, the J gene TRBJ1-1, with 8 bases lining up with TRBD1. After removal of 6 bases from V and 4 bases from J, the junction contained 4 bases not matched to a gene. The length of the CDR3 is 13 residues. Written as DNA, the CDR3 is TGTGCCAGCAGCTCCGACAGGGGCACTGAAGCTTTCTTT. Translation gives CASSSDRGTEAFF.

In this sample, this clone turned up a few times. The chain recombines TRBV19 with TRBJ2-1, with TRBD1 identical over 11 bases. Germline V gene lookup returns CDR1 LNHDA and CDR2 SQIVND (reference sequence). The CDR3 spans 13 residues. With V trimmed by 10 bases and J by 5 bases, 4 bases remained unmatched. The CDR3 sequence is CATRDRGDNEQFF. CDR3 bases: TGTGCCACCCGGGACAGGGGGGACAATGAGCAGTTCTTC.

The chain employs TRBV27 and TRBJ2-3, with 7 bases fitting TRBD1. J was trimmed by 0 bases and V by 6 bases; bases with no gene match: 6. CDR3 size: 15 residues. Germline lookup yields CDR1 MNHEY and CDR2 SMNVEV (reference sequence). This CDR3 is CASRTGTASTDTQYF. CDR3 in DNA: TGTGCCAGCAGAACCGGGACAGCTAGCACAGATACGCAGTATTTT.

V gene TRBV5-4 combines with J gene TRBJ2-5; perhaps TRBD2 as D (6 bases). V was shortened by 0 bases and J by 6 bases, with 15 bases between the two germline ends. Looked up from germline, CDR1 is SGHNT and CDR2 is YYREEE (reference sequence). The CDR3 covers 15 residues. CDR3 protein: CASSLAGGVGQTQYF. DNA of the CDR3: TGTGCCAGCAGCTTGGCCGGCGGGGTCGGTCAGACCCAGTACTTC.

This clone showed up just a few times. The chain combines TRBV3-1 (or the pseudogene TRBV3-2) with TRBJ2-7; D remains unclear. The CDR3 consists of 11 residues. CDR1 is LGHDT and CDR2 is YNNKEL in the germline V gene (reference sequence). Trimming left V 8 bases short and J 7 bases short, with 12 bases between. The CDR3 sequence: CASRSGREQYF. Here the CDR3 DNA reads TGTGCCAGCCGTAGTGGTCGTGAGCAGTACTTC.

The chain uses TRBV5-4 and TRBJ2-5; D is unresolved. Germline V gene sequence: CDR1 SGHNT, CDR2 YYREEE (reference sequence). The CDR3 is 14 residues long. Trimming shortened V by 1 base and J by 2 bases, and 9 bases separated the two germline ends. The CDR3 sequence is CASSLYQAQETQYF. The CDR3 DNA follows: TGTGCCAGCAGCTTGTATCAGGCGCAAGAGACCCAGTACTTC.

The CDR3 loop is CASSPRGTGKYGYTF. The CDR3 DNA sequence: TGTGCCAGCAGTCCCCGCGGGACAGGGAAATATGGCTACACCTTC. This chain connects TRBV14 to TRBJ1-2; 9 bases fit TRBD1. V shed 6 bases and J 5 bases; nucleotides not matched to a gene: 10. This CDR3 region has 15 residues. Germline CDR1 and CDR2: SGHDN and FVKESK. The whole variable domain, filled in from reference TRBV14 and TRBJ1-2, reads EAGVTQFPSHSVIEKGQTVTLRCDPISGHDNLYWYRRVMGKEIKFLLHFVKESKQDESGMPNNRFLAERTGGTYSTLKVQPAELEDSGVYFCASSPRGTGKYGYTFGSGTRLTVV.

The sample holds one count of this clone. The V call is TRBV12-5, the J call TRBJ1-1; D uncertain. Per the germline V gene, CDR1 is LGHNT and CDR2 is FRNRAP. V was pared by 1 base and J by 6 bases, with 9 bases between. The CDR3 is made up of 13 amino acids. CDR3 amino acids: CASGLGSGSEAFF. The CDR3 DNA reads TGTGCTAGTGGTTTGGGGAGTGGGTCTGAAGCTTTCTTT.